This TCR beta chain appears in the sequencing data of a study of response to subunit inactivated influenza vaccine. As to this clonotype: What it recognizes is unknown.

Overall study findings and caveats: The study's authors posited that every seasonal influenza vaccination enlists few new T cells.

Germline V gene data show CDR1 as LGHNA and CDR2 as YNFKEQ. V gave up 1 base and J gave up 4 bases; unmatched junction bases: 2. CDR3 size: 14 residues. MiXCR was run by TCRdb on the RT-PCR reads, yielding one entry per CDR3 protein. Of 600,000 to 850,000 distinct CDR3 sequences listed, approximately 15% were seen once; the top ten hold approximately 7.6%. The TCR originated in a man aged 50-59 years who received an inactivated influenza vaccine. The source was PBMCs from blood, collected approximately 15 days before vaccination. The chain employs TRBV4-2 and TRBJ2-5; 8 positions agree with TRBD2. The CDR3 loop is CASSQAGGLETQYF. The CDR3 DNA reads as TGTGCCAGCAGCCAAGCGGGGGGGCTAGAGACCCAGTACTTC.